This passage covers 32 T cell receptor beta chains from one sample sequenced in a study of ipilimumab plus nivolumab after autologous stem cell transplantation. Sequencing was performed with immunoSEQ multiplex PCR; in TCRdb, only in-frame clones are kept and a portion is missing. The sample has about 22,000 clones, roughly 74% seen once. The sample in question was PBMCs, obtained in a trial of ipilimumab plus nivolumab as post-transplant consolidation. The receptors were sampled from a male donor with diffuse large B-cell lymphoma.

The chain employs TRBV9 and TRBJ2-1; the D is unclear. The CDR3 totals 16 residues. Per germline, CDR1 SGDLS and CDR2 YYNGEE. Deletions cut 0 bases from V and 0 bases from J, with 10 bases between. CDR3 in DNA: TGTGCCAGCAGCGTAGATTGGCGGAGCTCCTACAATGAGCAGTTCTTC. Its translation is CASSVDWRSSYNEQFF.

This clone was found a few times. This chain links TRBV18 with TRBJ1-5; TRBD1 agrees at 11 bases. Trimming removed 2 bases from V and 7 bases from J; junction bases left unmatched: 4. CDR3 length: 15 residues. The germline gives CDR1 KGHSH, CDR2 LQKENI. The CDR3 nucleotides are TGTGCCAGCTCACCAAGGACAGGGGGCGAACAGCCCCAGCATTTT. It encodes CASSPRTGGEQPQHF.

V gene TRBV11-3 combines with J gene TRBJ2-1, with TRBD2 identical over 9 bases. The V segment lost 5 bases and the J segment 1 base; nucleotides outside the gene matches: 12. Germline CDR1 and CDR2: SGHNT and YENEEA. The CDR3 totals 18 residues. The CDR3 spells CASSPRGLRGGSYNEQFF. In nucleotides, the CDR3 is TGTGCCAGCAGCCCCCGGGGCCTGCGGGGGGGGTCCTACAATGAGCAGTTCTTC.

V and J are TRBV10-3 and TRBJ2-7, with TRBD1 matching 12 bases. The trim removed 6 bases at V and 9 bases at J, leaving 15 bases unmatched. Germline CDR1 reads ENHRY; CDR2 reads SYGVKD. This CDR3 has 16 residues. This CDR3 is CAIRPAGTGGEGGQYF. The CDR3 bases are TGTGCCATCAGACCAGCCGGGACAGGGGGCGAAGGCGGGCAGTACTTC.

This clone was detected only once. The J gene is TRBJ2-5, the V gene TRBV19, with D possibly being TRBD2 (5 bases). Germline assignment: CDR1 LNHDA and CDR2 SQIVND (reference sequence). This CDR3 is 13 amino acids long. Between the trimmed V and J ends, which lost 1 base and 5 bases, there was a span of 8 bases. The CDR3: CASSIGGFETQYF. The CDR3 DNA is TGTGCCAGTAGTATAGGAGGGTTCGAGACCCAGTACTTC.

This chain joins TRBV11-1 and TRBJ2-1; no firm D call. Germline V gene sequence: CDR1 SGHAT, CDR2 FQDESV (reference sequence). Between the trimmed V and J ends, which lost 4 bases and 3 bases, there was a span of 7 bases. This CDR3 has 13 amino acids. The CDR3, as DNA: TGTGCCAGCAGCTCACAAGGCTACAATGAGCAGTTCTTC. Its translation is CASSSQGYNEQFF.

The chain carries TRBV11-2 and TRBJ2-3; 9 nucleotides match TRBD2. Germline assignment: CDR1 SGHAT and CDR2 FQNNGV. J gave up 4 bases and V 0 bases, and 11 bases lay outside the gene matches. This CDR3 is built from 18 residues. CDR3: CASSLEEMGVAGADTQYF. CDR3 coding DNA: TGTGCCAGCAGCTTAGAGGAGATGGGAGTAGCGGGAGCAGATACGCAGTATTTT.

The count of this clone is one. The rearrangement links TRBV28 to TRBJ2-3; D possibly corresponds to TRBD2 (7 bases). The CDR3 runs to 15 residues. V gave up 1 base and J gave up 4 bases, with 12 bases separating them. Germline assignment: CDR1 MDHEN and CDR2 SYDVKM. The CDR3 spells CASSLLGEGADTQYF. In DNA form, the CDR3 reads TGTGCCAGCAGTTTATTGGGGGAGGGGGCAGATACGCAGTATTTT.

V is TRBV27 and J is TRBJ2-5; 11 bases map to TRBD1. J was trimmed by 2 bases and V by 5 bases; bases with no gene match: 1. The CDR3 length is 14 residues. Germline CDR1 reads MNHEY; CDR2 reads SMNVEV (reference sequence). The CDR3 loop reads CASSGDRGQETQYF. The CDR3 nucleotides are TGTGCCAGCAGTGGGGACAGGGGGCAAGAGACCCAGTACTTC.

The CDR3: CSVSQGAESEKLFF. DNA for the CDR3: TGCAGCGTATCACAGGGGGCCGAAAGTGAAAAACTGTTTTTT. The rearrangement joins TRBV29-1 to TRBJ1-4, with 9 bases matching TRBD1. The V segment lost 6 bases and the J segment 7 bases; nucleotides outside the gene matches: 9. Germline V gene sequence: CDR1 SQVTM, CDR2 ANQGSEA. This CDR3 is 14 amino acids long.

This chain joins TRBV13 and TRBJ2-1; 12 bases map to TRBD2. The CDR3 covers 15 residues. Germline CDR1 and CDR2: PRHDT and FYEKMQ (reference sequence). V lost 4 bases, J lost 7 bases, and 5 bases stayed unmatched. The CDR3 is CASSSTGLAGNEQFF. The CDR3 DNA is TGTGCCAGCAGCTCCACAGGACTAGCGGGAAATGAGCAGTTCTTC.

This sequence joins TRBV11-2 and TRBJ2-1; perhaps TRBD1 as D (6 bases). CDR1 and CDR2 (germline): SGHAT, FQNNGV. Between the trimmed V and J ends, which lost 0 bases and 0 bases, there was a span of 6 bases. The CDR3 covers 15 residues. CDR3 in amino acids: CASSLEGASYNEQFF. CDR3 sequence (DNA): TGTGCCAGCAGCTTAGAGGGGGCCTCCTACAATGAGCAGTTCTTC.

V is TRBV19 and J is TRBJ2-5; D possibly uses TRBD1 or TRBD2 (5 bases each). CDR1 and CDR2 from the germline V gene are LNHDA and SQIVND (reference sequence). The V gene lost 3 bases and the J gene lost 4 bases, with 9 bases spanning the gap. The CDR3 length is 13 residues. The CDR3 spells CASSIGGRETQYF. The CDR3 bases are TGTGCCAGTAGTATTGGGGGTAGAGAGACCCAGTACTTC.

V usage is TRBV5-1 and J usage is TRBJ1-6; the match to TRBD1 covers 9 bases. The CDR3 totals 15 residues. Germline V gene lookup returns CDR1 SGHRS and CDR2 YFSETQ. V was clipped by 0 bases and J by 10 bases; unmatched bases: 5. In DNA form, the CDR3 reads TGCGCCAGCAGCTTGGCGGGACAGGGCGAATCACCCCTCCACTTT. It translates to CASSLAGQGESPLHF.

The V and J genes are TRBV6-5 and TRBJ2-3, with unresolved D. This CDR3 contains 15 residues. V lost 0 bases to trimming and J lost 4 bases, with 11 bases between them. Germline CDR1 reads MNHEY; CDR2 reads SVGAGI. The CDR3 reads CASSYSMWTSDTQYF. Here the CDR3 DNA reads TGTGCCAGCAGTTACTCGATGTGGACCTCAGATACGCAGTATTTT.

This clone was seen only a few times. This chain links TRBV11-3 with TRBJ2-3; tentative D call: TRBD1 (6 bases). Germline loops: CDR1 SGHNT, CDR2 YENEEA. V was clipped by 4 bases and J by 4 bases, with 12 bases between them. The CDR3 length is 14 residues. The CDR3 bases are TGTGCCAGCAGCTCCAGGGGTATGGCAGATACGCAGTATTTT. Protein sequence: CASSSRGMADTQYF.

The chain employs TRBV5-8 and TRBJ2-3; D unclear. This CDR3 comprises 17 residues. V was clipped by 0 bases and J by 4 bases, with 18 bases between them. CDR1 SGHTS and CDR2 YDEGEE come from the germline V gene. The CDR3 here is CASSLVRRRLESDTQYF. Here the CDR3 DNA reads TGTGCCAGCAGCTTGGTTCGCCGGCGCCTAGAGTCAGATACGCAGTATTTT.

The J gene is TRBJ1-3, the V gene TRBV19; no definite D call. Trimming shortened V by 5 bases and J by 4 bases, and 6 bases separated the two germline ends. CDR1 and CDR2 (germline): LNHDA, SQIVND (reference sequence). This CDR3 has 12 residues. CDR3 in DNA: TGTGCCAGTAGTCTCCAAGGAAACACCATATATTTT. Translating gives CASSLQGNTIYF.

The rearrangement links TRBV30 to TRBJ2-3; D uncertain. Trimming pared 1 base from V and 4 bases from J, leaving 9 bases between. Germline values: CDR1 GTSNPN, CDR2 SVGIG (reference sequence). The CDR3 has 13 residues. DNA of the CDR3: TGTGCCTGGAGTGCCGAAAATTCAGATACGCAGTATTTT. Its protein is CAWSAENSDTQYF.

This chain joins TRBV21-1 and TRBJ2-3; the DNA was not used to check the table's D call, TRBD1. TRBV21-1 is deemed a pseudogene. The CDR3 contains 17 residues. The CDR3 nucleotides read TGTGCCAGCAGCACTCCGACAGGCCCTGTCTGGGCAGATACGCAGTATTTT. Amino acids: CASSTPTGPVWADTQYF.

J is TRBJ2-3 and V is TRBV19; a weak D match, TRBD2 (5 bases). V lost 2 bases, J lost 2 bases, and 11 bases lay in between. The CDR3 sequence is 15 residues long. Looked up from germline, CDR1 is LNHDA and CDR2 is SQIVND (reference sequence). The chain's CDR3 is CASSIISGNTDTQYF. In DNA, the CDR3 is TGTGCCAGTAGTATAATCTCGGGGAACACAGATACGCAGTATTTT.

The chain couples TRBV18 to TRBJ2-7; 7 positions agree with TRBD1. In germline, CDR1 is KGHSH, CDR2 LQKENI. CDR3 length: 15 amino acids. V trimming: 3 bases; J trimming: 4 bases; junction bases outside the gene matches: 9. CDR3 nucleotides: TGTGCCAGCTCACCGACAGGGCGGGCCCGGTACGAGCAGTACTTC. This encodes CASSPTGRARYEQYF.

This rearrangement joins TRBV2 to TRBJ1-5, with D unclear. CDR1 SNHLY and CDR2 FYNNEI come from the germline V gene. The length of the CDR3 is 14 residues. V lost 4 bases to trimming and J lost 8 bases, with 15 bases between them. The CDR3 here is CASSALNWGEPQHF. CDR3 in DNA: TGTGCCAGCAGTGCGCTTAATTGGGGTGAGCCCCAGCATTTT.

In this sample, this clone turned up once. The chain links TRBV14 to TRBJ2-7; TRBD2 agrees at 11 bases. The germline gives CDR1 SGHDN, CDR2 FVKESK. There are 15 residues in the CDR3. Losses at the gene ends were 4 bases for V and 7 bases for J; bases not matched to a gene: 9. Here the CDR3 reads CASSRGLAGVEEQYF. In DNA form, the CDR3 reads TGTGCCAGCAGCCGAGGACTAGCGGGCGTGGAAGAGCAGTACTTC.

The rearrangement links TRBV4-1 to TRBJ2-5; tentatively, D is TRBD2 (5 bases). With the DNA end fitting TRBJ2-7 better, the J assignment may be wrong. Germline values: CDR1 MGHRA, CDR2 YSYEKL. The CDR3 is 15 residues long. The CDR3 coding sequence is TGCGCCAGCAGCCTCCTAGAGGGCCCCGTTTACGAGCAGTACTTC. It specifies CASSLLEGPVYEQYF.

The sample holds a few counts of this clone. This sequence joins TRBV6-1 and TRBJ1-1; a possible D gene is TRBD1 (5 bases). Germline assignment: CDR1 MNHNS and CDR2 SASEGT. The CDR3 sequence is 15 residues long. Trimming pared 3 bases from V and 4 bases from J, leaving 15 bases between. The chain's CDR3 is CASSDSGPAGTEAFF. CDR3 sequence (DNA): TGTGCCAGCAGTGACTCGGGACCAGCCGGCACTGAAGCTTTCTTT.

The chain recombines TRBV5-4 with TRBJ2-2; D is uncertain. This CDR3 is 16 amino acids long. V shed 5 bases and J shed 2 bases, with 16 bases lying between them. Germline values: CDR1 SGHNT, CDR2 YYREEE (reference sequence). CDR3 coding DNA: TGTGCCAGCAGAACCGAGGAGTTTTTTAACACCGGGGAGCTGTTTTTT. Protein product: CASRTEEFFNTGELFF. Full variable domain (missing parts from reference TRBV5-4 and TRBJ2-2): ETGVTQSPTHLIKTRGQQVTLRCSSQSGHNTVSWYQQALGQGPQFIFQYYREEENGRGNFPPRFSGLQFPNYSSELNVNALELDDSALYLCASRTEEFFNTGELFFGEGSRLTVL.

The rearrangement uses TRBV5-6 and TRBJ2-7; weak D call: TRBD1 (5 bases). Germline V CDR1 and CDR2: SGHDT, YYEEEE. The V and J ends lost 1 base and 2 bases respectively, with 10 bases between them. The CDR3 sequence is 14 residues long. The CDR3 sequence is CASSLRQGAYEQYF. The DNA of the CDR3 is TGTGCCAGCAGCTTGCGGCAGGGCGCCTACGAGCAGTACTTC.

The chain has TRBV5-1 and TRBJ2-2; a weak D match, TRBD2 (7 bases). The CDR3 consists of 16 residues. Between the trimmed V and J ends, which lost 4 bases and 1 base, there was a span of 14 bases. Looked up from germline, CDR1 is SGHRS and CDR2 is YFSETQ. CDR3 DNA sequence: TGCGCCAGCAGCGTGCGGGGGCCGGAGAACACCGGGGAGCTGTTTTTT. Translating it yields CASSVRGPENTGELFF.

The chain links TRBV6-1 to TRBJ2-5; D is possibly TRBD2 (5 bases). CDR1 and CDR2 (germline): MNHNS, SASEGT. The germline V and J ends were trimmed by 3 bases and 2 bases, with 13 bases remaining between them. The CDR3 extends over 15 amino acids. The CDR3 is CASSDPRRVQETQYF. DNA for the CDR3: TGTGCCAGCAGTGATCCCCGGCGGGTACAAGAGACCCAGTACTTC.

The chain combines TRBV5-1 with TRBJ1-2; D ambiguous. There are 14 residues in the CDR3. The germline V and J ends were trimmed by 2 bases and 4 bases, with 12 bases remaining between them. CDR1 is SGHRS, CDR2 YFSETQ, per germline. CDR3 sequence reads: CASSLTADGYGYTF. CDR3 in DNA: TGCGCCAGCAGCTTAACAGCAGACGGCTATGGCTACACCTTC.

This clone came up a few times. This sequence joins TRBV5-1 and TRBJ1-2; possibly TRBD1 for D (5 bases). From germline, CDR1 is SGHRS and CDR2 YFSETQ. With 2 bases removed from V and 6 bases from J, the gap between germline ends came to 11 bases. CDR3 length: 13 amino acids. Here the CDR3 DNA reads TGCGCCAGCAGCTTCCAGGGAGGCGATGGCTACACCTTC. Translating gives CASSFQGGDGYTF.